This TCR beta chain was retrieved from a study of blood T cell repertoires in COVID-19. Study-wide context: PBMCs, B-cell-depleted T cells, or T cells provided the cDNA or gDNA that made up the material.

Authors' methods: The assay estimated nucleated cells by amplifying reference gene primers. The protocol was immunoSEQ multiplex PCR, while the TCRdb copy is restricted to in-frame clones and leaves out a portion. That table gives V, J and clone size, and the DNA gave D and trimming. The data show roughly 62,000 clones, with 85% to 90% seen just once and roughly 1% held by the top ten. Trimming removed 2 bases from V and 6 bases from J; junction bases left unmatched: 6. Per the germline V gene, CDR1 is SGHNT and CDR2 is YYREEE (reference sequence). The CDR3 is 14 amino acids. This clone was counted once.

The sample was peripheral blood. The receptor comes from a man in his 70s with acute or convalescent COVID-19. The rearrangement joins TRBV5-4 to TRBJ2-3; 7 nucleotides align to TRBD2. In DNA form, the CDR3 reads TGTGCCAGCAGCTTAGAGGGGAGGGGCGATACGCAGTATTTT. This codes for CASSLEGRGDTQYF.